The rows below give T cell receptor beta chains drawn from one sample of a study of cytomegalovirus exposure and HLA in healthy donors. Sequencing used immunoSEQ multiplex PCR; TCRdb keeps in-frame clones, though not all of them. The data contain approximately 240,000 clones, 90% to 95% of them seen just once; the ten biggest clones take up roughly 1%. The sequenced material came from PBMCs. These receptors came from a woman aged 18-29 years in good health and CMV-seronegative. Both conserved end residues are part of each CDR3. D genes are given only for firm matches. Clone size is not always given. Where it is, it says once, few, many or a class for expanded clones.

cdr3_aa cdr3_nt v_call clone_size j_call cdr3_length d_call
CASSDRRTGLTDTQYF TGTGCCAGCAGCGACCGAAGGACAGGACTCACAGATACGCAGTATTTT TRBV5-8 . TRBJ2-3 16 TRBD1
CASSEGGSRGGFYGYTF TGTGCCAGCAGTGAAGGAGGATCTCGCGGGGGTTTCTATGGCTACACCTTC TRBV6-1 . TRBJ1-2 17 .
CASSMKASGELFF TGCGCCAGCAGCATGAAGGCTAGCGGGGAGCTGTTTTTT TRBV5-1 . TRBJ2-2 13 .
CSVAPGTVIETQYF TGCAGCGTCGCCCCCGGGACAGTAATAGAGACCCAGTACTTC TRBV29-1 . TRBJ2-5 14 TRBD1
CASSFGSDRGQETQYF TGTGCCAGCAGTTTTGGCTCGGACAGGGGGCAAGAGACCCAGTACTTC TRBV6-5 . TRBJ2-5 16 TRBD1
CASSRSGTGENEQYF TGCGCCAGCAGCCGATCCGGGACAGGAGAAAACGAGCAGTACTTC TRBV5-1 once TRBJ2-7 15 TRBD1
CASSLATGDQETQYF TGCGCCAGCAGCTTGGCAACAGGGGACCAAGAGACCCAGTACTTC TRBV5-1 . TRBJ2-5 15 TRBD1
CAWSVTGNEQFF TGTGCCTGGAGTGTAACGGGGAATGAGCAGTTCTTC TRBV30 . TRBJ2-1 12 .
CASSLSPSGTGYGYTF TGTGCCAGCAGCTTGTCCCCCTCCGGGACAGGATATGGCTACACCTTC TRBV5-5 once TRBJ1-2 16 TRBD1
CASSPTANTEAFF TGTGCTAGCAGTCCGACAGCGAACACTGAAGCTTTCTTT TRBV7-7 . TRBJ1-1 13 .
CASSPRKDFSGYNEQFF TGTGCCAGTAGTCCCCGGAAGGATTTTAGCGGCTACAATGAGCAGTTCTTC TRBV19 . TRBJ2-1 17 .
CASSFTGGGNQPQHF TGTGCCAGCAGCTTCACAGGGGGCGGCAATCAGCCCCAGCATTTT TRBV27 . TRBJ1-5 15 TRBD1
CASSLAGVTDTQYF TGTGCCAGCAGCCTAGCGGGAGTCACAGATACGCAGTATTTT TRBV2 . TRBJ2-3 14 TRBD2
CASSSPHSGNTEAFF TGTGCCAGCAGCTCCCCCCACTCAGGGAACACTGAAGCTTTCTTT TRBV5-4 once TRBJ1-1 15 .
CASSVVDSQKFF TGCGCCAGCAGCGTAGTTGACTCCCAGAAGTTCTTC TRBV5-1 . TRBJ2-1 12 .
CASSPTGGGYTF TGTGCCAGTAGCCCGACAGGAGGAGGCTACACCTTC TRBV19 . TRBJ1-2 12 .
CASSPRTGSVDYGYTF TGTGCCAGCAGCCCAAGGACAGGGTCAGTGGATTATGGCTACACCTTC TRBV7-9 . TRBJ1-2 16 TRBD1
CASSPPPGLNNEQFF TGTGCCAGCTCACCCCCACCGGGACTGAACAATGAGCAGTTCTTC TRBV18 . TRBJ2-1 15 .
CASSLGASGRGTQYF TGTGCCAGCAGTTTAGGGGCTAGCGGCCGGGGGACCCAGTACTTC TRBV27 . TRBJ2-5 15 TRBD2
CASRYSGSTSEQYF TGTGCCAGCCGATATAGCGGGAGCACGTCCGAGCAGTACTTC TRBV27 . TRBJ2-7 14 TRBD2
CASSLGLQEAQYF TGTGCCAGCAGCTTAGGGCTCCAAGAGGCGCAGTATTTT TRBV11-3 . TRBJ2-3 13 .
CRVQMNTEAFF TGCAGGGTACAAATGAACACTGAAGCTTTCTTT TRBV20-1 . TRBJ1-1 11 .
CASRRTGVTFF TGTGCCAGCAGAAGGACAGGAGTGACGTTCTTC TRBV6-5 few TRBJ2-1 11 TRBD1
CASSEGRLAPEQFF TGTGCCAGCAGTGAAGGACGACTAGCACCTGAGCAGTTCTTC TRBV6-1 once TRBJ2-1 14 TRBD2
CAISESGTVGTQYF TGTGCCATCAGTGAGTCAGGGACAGTCGGGACCCAGTACTTC TRBV10-3 once TRBJ2-5 14 TRBD1
CAWSGGGAYNEQFF TGTGCCTGGAGTGGTGGCGGGGCGTACAATGAGCAGTTCTTC TRBV30 . TRBJ2-1 14 .
CASSLERQTSGINTGELFF TGTGCCAGCAGCCTTGAGAGACAGACTAGCGGGATAAACACCGGGGAGCTGTTTTTT TRBV5-4 . TRBJ2-2 19 TRBD2
CASSSERVGSGTNEKLFF TGTGCCAGCAGCTCCGAAAGGGTGGGGAGTGGCACTAATGAAAAACTGTTTTTT TRBV7-2 . TRBJ1-4 18 .
CASSEGENQETQYF TGTGCCAGCAGTGAGGGAGAGAACCAAGAGACCCAGTACTTC TRBV2 . TRBJ2-5 14 .
CASSLGAGGNYGYTF TGTGCCAGCAGCTTAGGCGCCGGGGGTAACTATGGCTACACCTTC TRBV7-9 . TRBJ1-2 15 .
CASSPQSGRNSNEQFF TGTGCCAGCAGCCCTCAGAGCGGGAGGAACAGCAATGAGCAGTTCTTC TRBV27 . TRBJ2-1 16 TRBD2
CASSELSTDTQYF TGTGCCAGCAGCGAATTAAGCACAGATACGCAGTATTTT TRBV9 . TRBJ2-3 13 .
CASSPQGAHEQYF TGTGCCAGCAGCCCCCAGGGGGCCCACGAGCAGTACTTC TRBV5-6 . TRBJ2-7 13 TRBD1
CASSETGLSYEQYF TGTGCCAGCAGTGAAACGGGGTTATCCTACGAGCAGTACTTC TRBV6-1 . TRBJ2-7 14 .
CASSLGGGETQYF TGTGCCAGCAGCTTAGGGGGCGGAGAGACCCAGTACTTC TRBV11-3 . TRBJ2-5 13 .
CASSGGQSNQPQHF TGTGCCAGCAGCGGGGGACAAAGCAATCAGCCCCAGCATTTT TRBV9 . TRBJ1-5 14 .
CASSLGLSYGYTF TGTGCCAGCAGCTTGGGACTCAGCTATGGCTACACCTTC TRBV7-9 . TRBJ1-2 13 .
CASRRGDRAQETQYF TGCGCCAGCCGTAGGGGGGACAGGGCCCAAGAGACCCAGTACTTC TRBV5-1 . TRBJ2-5 15 TRBD1